This T cell receptor beta chain was documented in a study of tissue T cells after allogeneic stem cell transplantation. Study background: Five GVHD patients had recipient-origin PBMCs collected before transplant. Where cell numbers permitted, CD3+ T cells were sorted from preserved blood and marrow. Study-level findings and limits: Anatomically similar tissues had similar TCR repertoires within each patient. Limitations included a small, clinically heterogeneous cohort and limited sampling depth.

This table comes from immunoSEQ multiplex PCR, and its TCRdb copy is limited to in-frame clones, with some not included. The sample includes around 40,000 clones, approximately 92% seen only once; the top ten take around 3.8%. Germline values: CDR1 SGHRS, CDR2 YFSETQ. The CDR3 contains 16 residues. Trimming removed 0 bases at V and 5 bases at J, with 15 bases between. Concerning this clone: Its antigen is as yet unknown.

The receptor's source is a woman aged 35-75 years who later had graft-versus-host disease after an allogeneic stem cell transplant. V gene TRBV5-1 combines with J gene TRBJ1-3; D gene uncertain. Sequences were derived from blood, sampled before transplantation. The CDR3 DNA is TGCGCCAGCAGCTTGGATGGCAGAGGTTCCCGAAACACCATATATTTT. Its translation: CASSLDGRGSRNTIYF. Supplemented by reference TRBV5-1 and TRBJ1-3, the full variable domain reads KAGVTQTPRYLIKTRGQQVTLSCSPISGHRSVSWYQQTPGQGLQFLFEYFSETQRNKGNFPGRFSGRQFSNSRSEMNVSTLELGDSALYLCASSLDGRGSRNTIYFGEGSWLTVV.